A single sample is the source of the 9 T cell receptor beta chains below, sequenced in a study of blood T cells in healthy people across ages. The second PCR ran about 7 to 12 cycles with a sample-barcoded 5' primer and J-beta primers. A single record per CDR3 protein comes from TCRdb applying MiXCR to the 5' RACE reads. The data show about 800,000 distinct CDR3 sequences, with approximately 25% seen just once and roughly 3.8% held by the top ten. These data were likewise used in another study, on T cells of mothers and their children.

The sample consisted of blood. Receptors originate from a boy younger than 18 in good health.

The chain recombines TRBV29-1 with TRBJ2-7; the D gene is possibly TRBD2 (7 bases). V lost 8 bases and J 6 bases, leaving 17 bases between the germline ends. This CDR3 is 12 amino acids long. From germline, CDR1 is SQVTM and CDR2 ANQGSEA. The CDR3 sequence is CSYGQPGGEQYF. For the CDR3, the DNA is TGCAGCTACGGACAGCCGGGAGGCGAGCAGTACTTC.

This rearrangement joins TRBV20-1 to TRBJ1-4; D perhaps matches TRBD1 (6 bases). Trimming shortened V by 1 base and J by 8 bases, and 17 bases separated the two germline ends. Germline assignment: CDR1 DFQATT and CDR2 SNEGSKA (reference sequence). This CDR3 contains 15 residues. This CDR3 is CSARGSGAGREKLFF. The CDR3 coding sequence is TGCAGTGCTAGAGGATCAGGGGCCGGGAGAGAAAAACTGTTTTTT.

Remarks on this clonotype: The junction departs from the called germline gene at one end, perhaps through a read error. The V call is TRBV6-5, the J call TRBJ2-7, with 7 positions matching TRBD1. The germline gives CDR1 MNHEY, CDR2 SVGAGI. The CDR3 length is 16 residues. CDR3 protein: CASSYSSQGVSCEQYF. The CDR3 DNA is TGTGCCAGCAGTTACTCATCCCAGGGGGTATCCTGCGAGCAGTACTTC.

Ten or more counts support this clonotype. This rearrangement joins TRBV20-1 to TRBJ2-4; 9 positions match TRBD1. CDR1 is DFQATT, CDR2 SNEGSKA, per germline (reference sequence). V lost 3 bases to trimming and J lost 3 bases; unmatched junction nucleotides: 3. This CDR3 is 14 amino acids long. CDR3 in amino acids: CSASTGGVKNIQYF. CDR3 DNA sequence: TGCAGTGCTAGTACAGGGGGCGTCAAAAACATTCAGTACTTC.

This clonotype was seen more than once but under ten times. The J gene is TRBJ1-5, the V gene TRBV4-3, with unresolved D. Trimming stripped 0 bases from V and 9 bases from J, with 18 bases between. The CDR3 extends over 16 amino acids. In germline, CDR1 is LGHNA, CDR2 YSLEER. The CDR3 sequence is CASSQDISAEPWPQHF. In nucleotides, the CDR3 is TGCGCCAGCAGCCAAGATATTTCGGCAGAGCCTTGGCCCCAGCATTTT.

A note on this clonotype: Relative to the germline gene, one junction end is altered; a read error may explain this. The gene calls are TRBV3-1 and TRBJ1-2; D unclear. Germline CDR1 is LGHDT and CDR2 is YNNKEL (reference sequence). CDR3 length equals 17 residues. The DNA of the CDR3 is TGTGCCAGCAGCCAACTCCAAACGGGGTCGACGGTTGGTGGCCACACCTTC. It translates to CASSQLQTGSTVGGHTF.

This chain uses TRBV20-1 with TRBJ2-5, with 13 nucleotides matching TRBD2. The end of the DNA aligns better with TRBJ2-7, so the J call may be wrong. CDR3 size: 17 residues. The germline V gene has CDR1 DFQATT and CDR2 SNEGSKA (reference sequence). As DNA, the CDR3 is TGCAGTGCTAGCGAACTACCGGGACTAGCGGGACCCTACGAGCAGTACTTC. Protein sequence: CSASELPGLAGPYEQYF.

The rearrangement uses TRBV7-3 and TRBJ2-2; 8 bases align to TRBD1. V trimming: 1 base; J trimming: 6 bases; junction bases outside the gene matches: 7. The CDR3 is made up of 16 amino acids. The germline V gene encodes CDR1 SGHTA and CDR2 FQGTGA. The DNA for the CDR3 is TGTGCCAGCAGCTTAAACCAGGGGGCTCTTGCCGGGGAGCTGTTTTTT. Translating it yields CASSLNQGALAGELFF.

This chain connects TRBV29-1 to TRBJ1-4, with 9 bases that match TRBD1. V lost 4 bases and J lost 2; bases outside the gene matches: 2. This CDR3 contains 14 residues. CDR1 and CDR2 (germline): SQVTM, ANQGSEA. This chain's CDR3 is CSVVDRGTNEKLFF. For the CDR3, the DNA is TGCAGCGTTGTCGACAGGGGGACTAATGAAAAACTGTTTTTT.